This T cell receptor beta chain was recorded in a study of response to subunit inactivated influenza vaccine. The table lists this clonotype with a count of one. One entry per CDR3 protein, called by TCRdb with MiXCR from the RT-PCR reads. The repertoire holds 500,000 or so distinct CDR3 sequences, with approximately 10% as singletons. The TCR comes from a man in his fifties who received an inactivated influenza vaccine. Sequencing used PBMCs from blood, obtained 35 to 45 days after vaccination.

The CDR3 loop reads CASSLGTSLETQYF. The CDR3 region has the DNA TGCGCCAGCAGCTTGGGGACTAGCCTGGAGACCCAGTACTTC. The rearrangement joins TRBV5-1 to TRBJ2-5; 8 bases match TRBD2. The trim removed 0 bases at V and 5 bases at J, leaving 3 bases unmatched. CDR1 and CDR2 from the germline V gene are SGHRS and YFSETQ. The CDR3 has 14 residues.